Presented here are 30 T cell receptor beta chains from one specimen sequenced in a study of T cell responses to AZD1222 COVID-19 vaccine. The method was immunoSEQ multiplex PCR; TCRdb's version includes in-frame clones alone and lacks a portion of them. The table shows roughly 150,000 clones, with 75% to 90% occurring only once. The source was peripheral blood, collected 28 days after the second AZD1222 dose. The source is an adult who received the AZD1222 COVID-19 vaccine.

The chain has TRBV7-2 and TRBJ2-1; a weak D match, TRBD1 (5 bases). Germline loops: CDR1 SGHTA, CDR2 FQGNSA. The CDR3 length is 14 residues. Trimming removed 3 bases from V and 6 bases from J, with 12 bases in between. The CDR3 DNA follows: TGTGCCAGCAGCTTTGGGCAGGGTCTCAATGAGCAGTTCTTC. Residues: CASSFGQGLNEQFF.

V is TRBV5-4 and J is TRBJ2-6; no firm D call. V was clipped by 4 bases and J by 1 base, with 12 bases between them. In germline, CDR1 is SGHNT, CDR2 YYREEE (reference sequence). The CDR3 has 16 amino acids. DNA of the CDR3: TGTGCCAGCAGCCCGAAAGAGAGATCTGGGGCCAACGTCCTGACTTTC. As protein: CASSPKERSGANVLTF.

This clone has a handful of counts. The chain has TRBV4-2 and TRBJ1-6; TRBD1 matches at 7 bases. CDR3 length equals 15 residues. Per the germline V gene, CDR1 is LGHNA and CDR2 is YNFKEQ. Trimming cost V 3 bases and J 7 bases; bases outside gene matches: 6. In nucleotides, the CDR3 is TGTGCCAGCAGCCAGCTACAGGGGTACAATTCACCCCTCCACTTT. Translation: CASSQLQGYNSPLHF.

The gene calls are TRBV2 and TRBJ2-3; the match to TRBD2 covers 9 bases. The CDR3 spans 15 residues. V was pared by 1 base and J by 5 bases, with 4 bases of the junction left unmatched. Germline V gene lookup returns CDR1 SNHLY and CDR2 FYNNEI. The CDR3 here is CASSEGIAGVDTQYF. The CDR3 DNA is TGTGCCAGCAGTGAAGGGATAGCGGGGGTAGATACGCAGTATTTT.

This sequence joins TRBV7-2 and TRBJ1-1; D possibly corresponds to TRBD1 (5 bases). V was pared by 7 bases and J by 0 bases, with 12 bases between. Germline lookup yields CDR1 SGHTA and CDR2 FQGNSA. This CDR3 region has 14 residues. The CDR3 DNA sequence: TGTGCCAGCAACCCTCAGGGTTTGAACACTGAAGCTTTCTTT. Translation: CASNPQGLNTEAFF.

J is TRBJ1-3 and V is TRBV10-1; no reliable D call. CDR1 is WNHNN and CDR2 is SYGVQD in the germline V gene (reference sequence). Trimming cost V 0 bases and J 0 bases, with 6 bases left between them. The CDR3 totals 15 residues. CDR3 loop: CASSESVSSGNTIYF. CDR3 nucleotide sequence: TGCGCCAGCAGTGAGTCGGTTAGCTCTGGAAACACCATATATTTT.

The chain uses TRBV19 and TRBJ2-7, with D hard to call. The CDR3 contains 12 residues. V shed 6 bases and J shed 3 bases, with 9 bases lying between them. The germline V gene encodes CDR1 LNHDA and CDR2 SQIVND (reference sequence). CDR3 sequence reads: CASSYMGYEQYF. For the CDR3, the DNA is TGTGCCAGTAGCTATATGGGCTACGAGCAGTACTTC.

The rearrangement uses TRBV20-1 and TRBJ2-1; 10 bases match TRBD2. The V gene's germline CDR1 is DFQATT and CDR2 SNEGSKA (reference sequence). The CDR3 contains 14 residues. The V and J ends lost 3 bases and 5 bases, in that order; junction bases with no gene match: 4. DNA for the CDR3: TGCAGTGCTAGTATAGCGGGAGGACACAATGAGCAGTTCTTC. Translating it yields CSASIAGGHNEQFF.

The chain uses TRBV5-6 and TRBJ2-4; D not certain. Germline-derived CDR1 and CDR2 are SGHDT and YYEEEE. The length of the CDR3 is 14 residues. V was pared by 1 base and J by 2 bases, with 7 bases between. The CDR3 coding sequence is TGTGCCAGCAGCTTGAACACCCCCAAAAACATTCAGTACTTC. Translation gives CASSLNTPKNIQYF.

The V gene is TRBV28, the J gene TRBJ1-2; TRBD1 agrees at 9 bases. Germline V lookup: CDR1 MDHEN, CDR2 SYDVKM. The CDR3 totals 12 residues. This CDR3 reads CVSSGTGYGYTF. In DNA form, the CDR3 reads TGTGTTTCCTCCGGGACAGGGTACGGCTACACCTTC.

In this sample, this clone turned up a few times. The chain couples TRBV12-3 or TRBV12-4 to TRBJ2-3; 7 bases are shared with TRBD2. J was trimmed by 2 bases and V by 6 bases; bases with no gene match: 2. The CDR3 totals 13 residues. The CDR3 nucleotides are TGTGCCAGCAGCGGGGGGACCACAGATACGCAGTATTTT. Encoded protein: CASSGGTTDTQYF.

The rearrangement links TRBV11-2 to TRBJ2-7; 7 nucleotides agree with TRBD1. J lost 2 bases, V lost 6 bases, and 7 bases had no gene match. This CDR3 spans 14 amino acids. Per germline, CDR1 SGHAT and CDR2 FQNNGV. In DNA form, the CDR3 reads TGTGCCAGCAGTCTTCATGGGACAGCCTACGAGCAGTACGTC. Translated: CASSLHGTAYEQYV.

This clone has a single count. This rearrangement joins TRBV11-2 to TRBJ2-7; TRBD2 matches at 7 bases. The CDR3 has 18 residues. Per the germline V gene, CDR1 is SGHAT and CDR2 is FQNNGV. V trimming: 1 base; J trimming: 5 bases; junction bases outside the gene matches: 17. The CDR3 protein is CASSLVPGGIGGGHEQYF. For the CDR3, the DNA is TGTGCCAGCAGCTTAGTGCCTGGGGGGATCGGGGGAGGGCACGAGCAGTACTTC.

This chain's CDR3 is CASSLVGRRQTNTEAFF. CDR3 in DNA: TGTGCCAGCAGCTTAGTAGGTAGGCGGCAGACGAACACTGAAGCTTTCTTT. The J gene is TRBJ1-1, the V gene TRBV11-3; D remains ambiguous. Trimming removed 1 base from V and 1 base from J, with 16 bases in between. This CDR3 has 17 amino acids. Per germline, CDR1 SGHNT and CDR2 YENEEA. Combining the CDR3 with reference TRBV11-3 and TRBJ1-1 gives the whole variable domain EAGVVQSPRYKIIEKKQPVAFWCNPISGHNTLYWYLQNLGQGPELLIRYENEEAVDDSQLPKDRFSAERLKGVDSTLKIQPAELGDSAVYLCASSLVGRRQTNTEAFFGQGTRLTVV.

This chain links TRBV5-1 with TRBJ1-4; D ambiguous. The CDR3 is 15 residues long. With 0 bases removed from V and 2 bases from J, the gap between germline ends came to 8 bases. The germline V gene has CDR1 SGHRS and CDR2 YFSETQ. CDR3 sequence (DNA): TGCGCCAGCAGCTTGGATCCATCGACTAATGAAAAACTGTTTTTT. This sequence encodes CASSLDPSTNEKLFF.

The rearrangement joins TRBV3-1 (or the pseudogene TRBV3-2) to TRBJ2-1; 8 bases match TRBD2. Germline V gene data show CDR1 as LGHDT and CDR2 as YNNKEL (reference sequence). Unmatched junction bases numbered 5, after V lost 2 bases and J lost 8 bases. The CDR3 is 14 amino acids. CDR3 nucleotides: TGTGCCAGCAGCCAAAGGACTAGCCGGGATGAGCAGTTCTTC. This gives the protein CASSQRTSRDEQFF.

The rearrangement uses TRBV5-1 and TRBJ2-7; 15 bases are shared with TRBD2. The CDR3 sequence is 15 residues long. The germline gives CDR1 SGHRS, CDR2 YFSETQ. V was pared by 8 bases and J by 2 bases, with 5 bases of the junction left unmatched. The CDR3 here is CASRTSGGVTYEQYF. CDR3 bases: TGCGCCAGTAGGACTAGCGGGGGGGTAACCTACGAGCAGTACTTC.

The V and J genes are TRBV28 and TRBJ1-1; 7 bases fit TRBD1. V shed 5 bases and J 4 bases; nucleotides not matched to a gene: 7. This CDR3 contains 14 residues. Germline V gene sequence: CDR1 MDHEN, CDR2 SYDVKM. CDR3 sequence reads: CASSPRTGTTEAFF. Here the CDR3 DNA reads TGTGCCAGCAGTCCCCGGACAGGTACCACTGAAGCTTTCTTT.

V gene TRBV5-1 combines with J gene TRBJ2-2, with a tentative D call TRBD2 (6 bases). Germline CDR1 and CDR2: SGHRS and YFSETQ. The CDR3 extends over 16 amino acids. V lost 0 bases, J lost 4 bases, and 13 bases lay in between. CDR3 sequence: CASSLVGGSATGELFF. In DNA, the CDR3 is TGCGCCAGCAGCTTGGTCGGGGGATCGGCCACCGGGGAGCTGTTTTTT.

This clone was observed once. The V gene is TRBV18, the J gene TRBJ2-2; D might be TRBD1 (5 bases). V was shortened by 5 bases and J by 0 bases, with 10 bases between the two germline ends. This CDR3 contains 15 residues. The germline gives CDR1 KGHSH, CDR2 LQKENI. The CDR3 DNA is TGTGCCAGCTCAGCCAGGGAAACGAACACCGGGGAGCTGTTTTTT. This translates into CASSARETNTGELFF.

The V gene is TRBV28, the J gene TRBJ2-1; 12 bases line up with TRBD2. V shed 6 bases and J 6 bases; nucleotides not matched to a gene: 18. This CDR3 has 19 amino acids. Germline assignment: CDR1 MDHEN and CDR2 SYDVKM. The CDR3 spells CASRKRDGASGRAVNEQFF. The CDR3 coding sequence is TGTGCCAGCAGAAAGCGTGATGGGGCTAGCGGGAGGGCCGTCAATGAGCAGTTCTTC.

The rearrangement uses TRBV5-1 and TRBJ2-1; 7 nucleotides line up with TRBD2. Germline V gives CDR1 SGHRS, CDR2 YFSETQ. V was pared by 4 bases and J by 3 bases, with 7 bases of the junction left unmatched. The CDR3 sequence is 15 residues long. CDR3 sequence (DNA): TGCGCCAGCAGCCCCTGGGCTAGCGGCTACAATGAGCAGTTCTTC. Amino acid sequence: CASSPWASGYNEQFF. The full variable domain, its missing parts supplied by reference TRBV5-1 and TRBJ2-1, is KAGVTQTPRYLIKTRGQQVTLSCSPISGHRSVSWYQQTPGQGLQFLFEYFSETQRNKGNFPGRFSGRQFSNSRSEMNVSTLELGDSALYLCASSPWASGYNEQFFGPGTRLTVL.

The CDR3 here is CASRGGSNTGELFF. In DNA form, the CDR3 reads TGTGCCAGCAGGGGGGGATCGAACACCGGGGAGCTGTTTTTT. This rearrangement joins TRBV28 to TRBJ2-2, with D possibly being TRBD2 (6 bases). CDR1 and CDR2 (germline): MDHEN, SYDVKM. The CDR3 has 14 amino acids. The V end was cut by 6 bases, the J end by 0 bases, with 8 bases between.

The chain combines TRBV7-8 with TRBJ1-6, with TRBD1 as a possible D gene (5 bases). The length of the CDR3 is 17 residues. Trimming stripped 2 bases from V and 8 bases from J, with 19 bases between. Germline CDR1 and CDR2: SGHVS and FQNEAQ. DNA of the CDR3: TGTGCCAGCAGCTTATACGGGGGGGAGGGAGCATATTCACCCCTCCACTTT. This encodes CASSLYGGEGAYSPLHF.

The rearrangement uses TRBV19 and TRBJ2-7; 12 nucleotides line up with TRBD2. CDR1 and CDR2 (germline): LNHDA, SQIVND (reference sequence). This CDR3 spans 14 amino acids. The junction had 4 bases not matched to a gene; V was cut back by 6 bases and J by 4 bases. The CDR3 sequence is CASSWTSGMYEQYF. CDR3 DNA: TGTGCCAGTAGCTGGACTAGCGGGATGTACGAGCAGTACTTC.

The chain employs TRBV24-1 and TRBJ2-2, with D perhaps matching TRBD1 (5 bases). The V gene's germline CDR1 is KGHDR and CDR2 SFDVKD. Trimming took off 5 bases at V and 5 bases at J, with 11 bases between the two ends. The CDR3 covers 14 residues. In nucleotides, the CDR3 is TGTGCCACCAGTGGCCAGGGTAGGACCGGGGAGCTGTTTTTT. Translated: CATSGQGRTGELFF.

This chain joins TRBV6-1 and TRBJ1-1; D is uncertain. The germline V gene has CDR1 MNHNS and CDR2 SASEGT. V was clipped by 0 bases and J by 0 bases, with 5 bases between them. CDR3 length: 14 residues. DNA of the CDR3: TGTGCCAGCAGTGAAGCGAGACTGAACACTGAAGCTTTCTTT. This codes for CASSEARLNTEAFF.

The chain carries TRBV5-4 and TRBJ1-2, with TRBD1 identical over 7 bases. The length of the CDR3 is 17 residues. J lost 0 bases, V lost 4 bases, and 12 bases had no gene match. Germline loops: CDR1 SGHNT, CDR2 YYREEE (reference sequence). This chain's CDR3 is CASSGKGTAVPNYGYTF. CDR3 coding DNA: TGTGCCAGCAGCGGAAAAGGGACAGCAGTCCCTAACTATGGCTACACCTTC. The whole variable domain, remainder taken from reference TRBV5-4 and TRBJ1-2, is ETGVTQSPTHLIKTRGQQVTLRCSSQSGHNTVSWYQQALGQGPQFIFQYYREEENGRGNFPPRFSGLQFPNYSSELNVNALELDDSALYLCASSGKGTAVPNYGYTFGSGTRLTVV.

V usage is TRBV15 and J usage is TRBJ1-5; no firm D call. The germline V gene encodes CDR1 LNHNV and CDR2 YYDKDF (reference sequence). The CDR3 is made up of 14 amino acids. Trimming took 5 bases from V and 2 from J, leaving 10 bases between them. This chain's CDR3 is CATSSAWGNQPQHF. The CDR3 DNA reads as TGTGCCACCAGCTCCGCATGGGGCAATCAGCCCCAGCATTTT.

This sequence joins TRBV11-2 and TRBJ1-3, with a possible D match to TRBD1 (6 bases). Deletions cut 5 bases from V and 1 base from J, with 21 bases between. This CDR3 spans 18 amino acids. Germline assignment: CDR1 SGHAT and CDR2 FQNNGV. DNA for the CDR3: TGTGCCAGCAGCGGAGGAGGGGGAAGGTGGTATTCTGGAAACACCATATATTTT. Amino acids: CASSGGGGRWYSGNTIYF.